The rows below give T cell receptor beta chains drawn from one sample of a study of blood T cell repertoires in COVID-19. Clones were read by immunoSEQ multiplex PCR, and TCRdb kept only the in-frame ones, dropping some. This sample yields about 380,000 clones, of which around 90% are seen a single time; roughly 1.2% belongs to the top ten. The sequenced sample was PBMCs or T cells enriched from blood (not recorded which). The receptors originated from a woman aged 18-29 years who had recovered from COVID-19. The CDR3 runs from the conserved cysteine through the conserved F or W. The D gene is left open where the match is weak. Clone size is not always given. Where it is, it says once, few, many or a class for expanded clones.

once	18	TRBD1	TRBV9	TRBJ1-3	CASSVEGQGVLAGNTIYF	TGTGCCAGCAGCGTAGAGGGACAGGGAGTTTTGGCTGGAAACACCATATATTTT
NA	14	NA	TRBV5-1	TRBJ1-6	CASSLDSNNSPLHF	TGCGCCAGCAGCTTGGACAGCAATAATTCACCCCTCCACTTT
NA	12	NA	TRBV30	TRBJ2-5	CAWNGGPETQYF	TGTGCCTGGAACGGAGGGCCAGAGACCCAGTACTTC
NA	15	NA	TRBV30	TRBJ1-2	CAWSVGVSSRDGYTF	TGTGCCTGGAGTGTAGGTGTATCCTCTCGGGATGGCTACACCTTC
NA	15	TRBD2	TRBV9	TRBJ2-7	CASSPTGGAMGEQYF	TGTGCCAGCAGCCCAACCGGGGGGGCAATGGGCGAGCAGTACTTC
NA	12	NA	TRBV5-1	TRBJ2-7	CASSLEGYEQYF	TGCGCCAGCAGCTTGGAGGGGTACGAGCAGTACTTC
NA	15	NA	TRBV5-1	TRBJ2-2	CASTSFDTNTGELFF	TGCGCCAGCACCTCCTTCGACACGAACACCGGGGAGCTGTTTTTT
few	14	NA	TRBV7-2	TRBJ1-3	CASSWTGSGNTIYF	TGTGCCAGCAGCTGGACGGGGTCTGGAAACACCATATATTTT
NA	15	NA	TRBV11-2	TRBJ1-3	CASSFQGKSGNTIYF	TGTGCCAGCAGCTTCCAGGGGAAATCTGGAAACACCATATATTTT
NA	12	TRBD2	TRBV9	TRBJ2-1	CASSPSGGEQFF	TGTGCCAGCAGCCCCTCCGGGGGGGAGCAGTTCTTC
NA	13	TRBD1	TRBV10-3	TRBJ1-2	CAISGTGDYGYTF	TGTGCCATCAGTGGGACAGGGGACTATGGCTACACCTTC
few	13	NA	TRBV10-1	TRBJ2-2	CASSGQSTGELFF	TGCGCCAGCAGTGGACAGTCCACCGGGGAGCTGTTTTTT
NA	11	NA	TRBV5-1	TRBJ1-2	CASSSLGILTF	TGCGCCAGCAGCTCCCTAGGAATCCTCACCTTC
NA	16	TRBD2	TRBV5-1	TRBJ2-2	CASSGGLAGVPGELFF	TGCGCCAGCAGCGGGGGACTAGCGGGGGTCCCCGGGGAGCTGTTTTTT
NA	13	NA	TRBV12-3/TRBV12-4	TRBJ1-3	CASSLDGGNTIYF	TGTGCCAGCAGTTTAGACGGTGGAAACACCATATATTTT
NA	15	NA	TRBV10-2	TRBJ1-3	CASSAGSSSGNTIYF	TGCGCCAGCAGTGCAGGCAGCAGCTCTGGAAACACCATATATTTT
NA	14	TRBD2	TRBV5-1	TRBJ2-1	CASCLLAAYNEQFF	TGCGCCAGCTGCCTACTAGCGGCCTACAATGAGCAGTTCTTC
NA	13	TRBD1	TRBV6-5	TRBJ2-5	CASRQGQKETQYF	TGTGCCAGCAGACAGGGACAGAAAGAGACCCAGTACTTC
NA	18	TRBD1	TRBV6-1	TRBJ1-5	CASSERSRTGVSNQPQHF	TGTGCCAGCAGTGAAAGGTCGAGGACAGGGGTGAGCAATCAGCCCCAGCATTTT
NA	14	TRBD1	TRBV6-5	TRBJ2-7	CASSRGQYGYEQYF	TGTGCCAGCAGTCGGGGACAGTATGGCTACGAGCAGTACTTC
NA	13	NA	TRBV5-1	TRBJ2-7	CASSLGPNYEQYF	TGCGCCAGCAGCTTGGGGCCCAACTACGAGCAGTACTTC
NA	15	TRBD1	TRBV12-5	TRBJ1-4	CASGDRGVPNEKLFF	TGTGCTAGTGGTGACAGGGGAGTGCCTAATGAAAAACTGTTTTTT
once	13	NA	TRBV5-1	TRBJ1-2	CASSRDKGYGYTF	TGCGCCAGCAGCCGGGACAAGGGCTATGGCTACACCTTC
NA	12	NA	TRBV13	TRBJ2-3	CASSQEGDTQYF	TGTGCCAGCAGCCAAGAGGGAGATACGCAGTATTTT
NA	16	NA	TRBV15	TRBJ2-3	CATSRTRGGGTDTQYF	TGTGCCACCAGCAGAACTCGCGGGGGCGGCACAGATACGCAGTATTTT
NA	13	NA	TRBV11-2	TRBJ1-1	CASSPQGRTEAFF	TGTGCCAGCAGCCCGCAGGGAAGAACTGAAGCTTTCTTT
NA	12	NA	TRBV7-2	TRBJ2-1	CASSLDRAEQFF	TGTGCCAGCAGCTTAGACAGGGCCGAGCAGTTCTTC
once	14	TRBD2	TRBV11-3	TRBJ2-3	CASSFGGSADTQYF	TGTGCCAGCAGCTTCGGGGGGTCCGCAGATACGCAGTATTTT
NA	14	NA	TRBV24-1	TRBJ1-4	CATSDPTGDEKLFF	TGTGCCACCAGTGATCCGACGGGGGATGAAAAACTGTTTTTT
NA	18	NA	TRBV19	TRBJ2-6	CASSITIRAGKLANVLTF	TGTGCCAGTAGTATAACTATTCGGGCAGGGAAGCTGGCCAACGTCCTGACTTTC
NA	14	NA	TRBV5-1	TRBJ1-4	CASSRGTLGEKLFF	TGCGCCAGCAGCCGGGGGACCCTGGGTGAAAAACTGTTTTTT
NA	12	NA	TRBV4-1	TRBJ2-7	CASSQGLGEQYF	TGCGCCAGCAGCCAAGGTCTCGGCGAGCAGTACTTC
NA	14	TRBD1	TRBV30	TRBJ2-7	CAWSPGQGAYEQYF	TGTGCCTGGAGTCCGGGACAGGGGGCCTACGAGCAGTACTTC
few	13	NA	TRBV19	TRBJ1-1	CASSSGLNTEAFF	TGTGCCAGTAGCTCAGGACTTAACACTGAAGCTTTCTTT
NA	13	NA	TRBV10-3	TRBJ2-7	CAISEEIAIEQYF	TGTGCCATCAGTGAGGAGATAGCAATAGAGCAGTACTTC
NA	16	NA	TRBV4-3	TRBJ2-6	CASSQESLGGANVLTF	TGCGCCAGCAGCCAAGAGAGTCTAGGAGGGGCCAACGTCCTGACTTTC
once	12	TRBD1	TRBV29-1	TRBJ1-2	CSVWDRGLGYTF	TGCAGCGTCTGGGACAGGGGGCTTGGCTACACCTTC
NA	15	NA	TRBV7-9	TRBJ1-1	CASSSAEAGNTEAFF	TGTGCCAGCAGTTCTGCGGAGGCAGGGAACACTGAAGCTTTCTTT
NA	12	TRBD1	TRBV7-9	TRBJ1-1	CASSLGQGKAFF	TGTGCCAGCAGCTTAGGACAGGGGAAAGCTTTCTTT
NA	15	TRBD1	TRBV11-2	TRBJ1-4	CASSFLQGVNEKLFF	TGTGCCAGCAGCTTCTTACAGGGGGTTAATGAAAAACTGTTTTTT
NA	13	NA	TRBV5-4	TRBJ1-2	CASSLQGNYGYTF	TGTGCCAGCAGCTTGCAGGGGAACTATGGCTACACCTTC
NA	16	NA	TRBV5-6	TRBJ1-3	CASSLVGPGSGNTIYF	TGTGCCAGCAGCTTGGTCGGGCCGGGATCTGGAAACACCATATATTTT
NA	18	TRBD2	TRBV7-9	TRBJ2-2	CASSYTLRTSGDDGELFF	TGTGCCAGCAGCTATACCTTGAGGACTAGCGGGGATGACGGGGAGCTGTTTTTT
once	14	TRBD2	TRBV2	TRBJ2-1	CASSPGLAVGEQFF	TGTGCCAGCAGTCCGGGACTAGCAGTTGGTGAGCAGTTCTTC
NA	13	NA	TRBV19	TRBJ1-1	CASSIGMNTEAFF	TGTGCCAGTAGTATAGGTATGAACACTGAAGCTTTCTTT
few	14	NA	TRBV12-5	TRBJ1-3	CASGSRNSGNTIYF	TGTGCTAGTGGTTCCAGAAACTCTGGAAACACCATATATTTT
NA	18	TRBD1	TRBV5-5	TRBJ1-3	CASSLAGTGATVGNTIYF	TGTGCCAGCAGCTTGGCGGGGACAGGGGCAACGGTTGGAAACACCATATATTTT
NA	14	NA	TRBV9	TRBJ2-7	CASSDSRGRGEQYF	TGTGCCAGCAGTGATAGCAGGGGAAGGGGCGAGCAGTACTTC
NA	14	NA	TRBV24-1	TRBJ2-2	CATSDLRDTGELFF	TGTGCCACCAGTGATTTGCGGGACACCGGGGAGCTGTTTTTT
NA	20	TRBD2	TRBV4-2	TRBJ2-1	CASSQAQLAGGPGSYNEQFF	TGTGCCAGCAGCCAAGCGCAACTAGCGGGGGGGCCTGGCTCCTACAATGAGCAGTTCTTC